The entry that follows covers one TCR beta chain sequence. The antigen remains unidentified. The sample originates from a study of cytomegalovirus exposure and HLA in healthy donors. Per germline, CDR1 LNHDA and CDR2 SQIVND (reference sequence). The CDR3 contains 14 residues. The V gene lost 7 bases and the J gene lost 0 bases, with 12 bases spanning the gap. The study, taken as a whole, reports: Later, an analysis showed that TCR beta chains associated with HLA were more clonally expanded than others that were equally common. Apparent HLA restriction characterized most CMV-associated TCR beta chains in a later analysis.

Primers for the PCR totalled 60 Vbeta and 13 Jbeta. The protocol was immunoSEQ multiplex PCR, while the TCRdb copy is restricted to in-frame clones and leaves out a portion. The sample lists roughly 200,000 clones, approximately 9.5% occurring once. The V gene is TRBV19, the J gene TRBJ1-1; D is ambiguous. Input material: PBMCs. The source is a woman in her thirties in good health and CMV-seropositive. The CDR3 nucleotides are TGTGCCAGTACCGTACAATTCATGAACACTGAAGCTTTCTTT. This codes for CASTVQFMNTEAFF.